The 19 T cell receptor beta chains below all came from one sample that was sequenced in a study of regulatory T cells in long-lasting Graves disease. The time point denotes: persistent/refractory GD, antithyroid drugs over 5 years with positive TRAb. Extracted PBMC RNA gave rise to the TCR library. Construction of TCR beta libraries relied on iRepertoire HTBI primers and on Arm-PCR targeting CDR3 regions. In TCRdb, the multiplex PCR reads were re-called with MiXCR into one record per CDR3 protein. This sample has about 400,000 distinct CDR3 sequences; roughly 20% occur once, and the top ten carry less than 25%. Specimen: peripheral blood mononuclear cells (PBMCs), collected when the disease was refractory, from a patient treated with antithyroid drugs. These receptors were taken from a female donor with Graves disease.

This clonotype was observed a handful of times. V gene TRBV20-1 combines with J gene TRBJ2-7; D possibly corresponds to TRBD2 (5 bases). Trimming took off 3 bases at V and 5 bases at J, with 11 bases between the two ends. This CDR3 has 12 residues. Germline CDR1 and CDR2: DFQATT and SNEGSKA (reference sequence). CDR3 in DNA: TGCAGTGCTAGTACTAGTCGGGACGAGCAGTACTTC. This translates into CSASTSRDEQYF.

The rearrangement joins TRBV14 to TRBJ2-7; possibly TRBD2 for D (6 bases). Germline V gives CDR1 SGHDN, CDR2 FVKESK. This CDR3 has 13 amino acids. V was trimmed by 1 base and J by 6 bases, leaving 10 bases between them. The CDR3 bases are TGTGCCAGCAGCCAAGGACTAGAAGGCGAGCAGTACTTC. It is translated as CASSQGLEGEQYF.

This clonotype was observed at least ten times. The chain joins TRBV11-1 to TRBJ2-7; D is uncertain. Between the trimmed V and J ends, which lost 5 bases and 7 bases, there was a span of 9 bases. Germline V gene sequence: CDR1 SGHAT, CDR2 FQDESV (reference sequence). The CDR3 covers 11 residues. CDR3 coding DNA: TGTGCCAGCAGCCTCGAAAAGGAGCAGTACTTC. Its translation is CASSLEKEQYF. The complete variable domain, with remaining parts taken from reference TRBV11-1 and TRBJ2-7, reads EAEVAQSPRYKITEKSQAVAFWCDPISGHATLYWYRQILGQGPELLVQFQDESVVDDSQLPKDRFSAERLKGVDSTLKIQPAELGDSAMYLCASSLEKEQYFGPGTRLTVT.

The sample holds many counts of this clonotype. The V call is TRBV20-1, the J call TRBJ2-5, with 7 bases fitting TRBD2. The CDR3 consists of 13 residues. V trimming: 6 bases; J trimming: 2 bases; junction bases outside the gene matches: 6. The germline V gene encodes CDR1 DFQATT and CDR2 SNEGSKA (reference sequence). CDR3 loop: CSATAGVQETQYF. The CDR3 bases are TGCAGTGCCACCGCGGGGGTTCAAGAGACCCAGTACTTC.

This clonotype has more than one count but fewer than ten. The chain employs TRBV20-1 and TRBJ2-7, with a tentative D call TRBD1 (6 bases). Deletions cut 5 bases from V and 1 base from J, with 15 bases between. Germline values: CDR1 DFQATT, CDR2 SNEGSKA (reference sequence). The CDR3 length is 14 residues. This CDR3 is CSAGIRTDSYEQYF. CDR3 coding DNA: TGCAGTGCTGGGATCCGGACAGATTCCTACGAGCAGTACTTC.

The chain has TRBV27 and TRBJ1-5; 8 nucleotides align to TRBD1. The V gene end was trimmed by 2 bases and the J gene end by 5 bases; junction bases not matched to a gene: 2. CDR3 length: 14 residues. The germline V gene encodes CDR1 MNHEY and CDR2 SMNVEV (reference sequence). CDR3 in DNA: TGTGCCAGCAGTTTACAGGGGGCATATCAGCCCCAGCATTTT. This encodes CASSLQGAYQPQHF.

This clonotype was seen a few times. The chain uses TRBV20-1 and TRBJ1-2; D perhaps matches TRBD1 (6 bases). Germline assignment: CDR1 DFQATT and CDR2 SNEGSKA (reference sequence). V shed 5 bases and J shed 1 base, with 20 bases lying between them. The CDR3 totals 16 residues. The CDR3 sequence: CSAAPFGGLSNYGYTF. The CDR3, as DNA: TGCAGTGCTGCCCCATTTGGGGGCCTAAGTAACTATGGCTACACCTTC.

V is TRBV5-8 and J is TRBJ1-5; D possibly corresponds to TRBD1 (5 bases). There are 15 residues in the CDR3. The V gene's germline CDR1 is SGHTS and CDR2 YDEGEE. The ends were cut back, 3 bases at V and 4 bases at J, with 14 bases in the middle. In DNA form, the CDR3 reads TGTGCCAGCAGCTCCCGGGACGGGACTAATCAGCCCCAGCATTTT. As protein: CASSSRDGTNQPQHF.

The CDR3 loop is CASSFSAGGVLAGELFF. The CDR3, as DNA: TGTGCCAGCAGTTTCTCAGCGGGAGGGGTCTTGGCCGGGGAGCTGTTTTTT. This chain connects TRBV6-5 to TRBJ2-2; 10 bases fit TRBD2. Germline trimming cut 4 bases from V and 6 bases from J; bases unmatched to any gene: 11. CDR3 size: 17 residues. Germline values: CDR1 MNHEY, CDR2 SVGAGI.

This clonotype was counted ten times or more. CDR3 coding DNA: TGCAGTGCTACCGACCTCGACACCGGGGAGCTGTTTTTT. Protein: CSATDLDTGELFF. V and J are TRBV20-1 and TRBJ2-2; no firm D call. Germline V CDR1 and CDR2: DFQATT, SNEGSKA (reference sequence). The V end was cut by 4 bases, the J end by 3 bases, with 9 bases between. This CDR3 contains 13 residues.

This chain uses TRBV20-1 with TRBJ1-5; a weak D match, TRBD1 (5 bases). This CDR3 contains 14 residues. CDR1 and CDR2 from the germline V gene are DFQATT and SNEGSKA (reference sequence). V was clipped by 2 bases and J by 7 bases, with 15 bases between them. CDR3 in DNA: TGCAGTGCTAGACCCGGGCCACGGGGCCAGCCCCAGCATTTT. As protein: CSARPGPRGQPQHF.

The gene calls are TRBV29-1 and TRBJ2-5, with 7 bases aligning to TRBD1. Germline V gene sequence: CDR1 SQVTM, CDR2 ANQGSEA. CDR3 length: 15 residues. The J segment lost 5 bases and the V segment lost 4 bases, leaving 13 bases of the junction unmatched. The CDR3 loop is CSVAGAGTAVETQYF. CDR3 DNA: TGCAGCGTTGCCGGGGCCGGGACAGCCGTCGAGACCCAGTACTTC.

The V call is TRBV3-1, the J call TRBJ2-7; the D is unclear. The CDR3 has 14 residues. With 5 bases removed from V and 5 bases from J, the gap between germline ends came to 16 bases. Germline CDR1 LGHDT, CDR2 YNNKEL (reference sequence). This chain's CDR3 is CASSESIGKDEQYF. CDR3 sequence (DNA): TGTGCCAGCAGCGAGTCCATAGGGAAGGACGAGCAGTACTTC.

Ten or more counts support this clonotype. This chain links TRBV7-3 with TRBJ2-5; 11 nucleotides line up with TRBD1. V shed 5 bases, J shed 4 bases, and the junction held 6 bases outside the gene matches. Germline lookup yields CDR1 SGHTA and CDR2 FQGTGA. The CDR3 loop spans 15 amino acids. CDR3 bases: TGTGCCAGCAGCCCCAGCGGGACAGGGGGAGAGACCCAGTACTTC. Translating it yields CASSPSGTGGETQYF.

This clonotype was counted many times. V gene TRBV20-1 combines with J gene TRBJ2-5; 8 bases agree with TRBD1. The CDR3 covers 15 residues. V lost 3 bases to trimming and J lost 4 bases; unmatched junction nucleotides: 10. CDR1 is DFQATT, CDR2 SNEGSKA, per germline (reference sequence). CDR3 DNA: TGCAGTGCTAGCACTTCGACAGGGGTTAGAGAGACCCAGTACTTC. Its translation is CSASTSTGVRETQYF.

This clonotype was counted at least ten times. The V gene is TRBV6-5, the J gene TRBJ1-2; D not certain. The ends were cut back, 2 bases at V and 4 bases at J, with 14 bases in the middle. Germline values: CDR1 MNHEY, CDR2 SVGAGI. This CDR3 has 15 residues. The CDR3: CASSYLGSLTYGYTF. CDR3 nucleotide sequence: TGTGCCAGCAGTTACCTAGGCAGCCTAACCTATGGCTACACCTTC.

The chain combines TRBV7-2 with TRBJ1-3; D is undetermined. The germline V gene encodes CDR1 SGHTA and CDR2 FQGNSA. The CDR3 runs to 15 residues. The germline V and J ends were trimmed by 1 base and 0 bases, with 7 bases remaining between them. CDR3 in amino acids: CASSLGGSSGNTIYF. The DNA of the CDR3 is TGTGCCAGCAGCTTAGGGGGAAGCTCTGGAAACACCATATATTTT.

This chain uses TRBV6-2 or TRBV6-3 with TRBJ2-7; 7 bases fit TRBD1. V lost 6 bases, J lost 0 bases, and 8 bases stayed unmatched. The CDR3 is made up of 15 amino acids. From germline, CDR1 is MNHEY and CDR2 SVGEGT. This CDR3 reads CASSEGQSSSYEQYF. The CDR3 DNA reads TGTGCCAGCAGCGAGGGACAGTCTAGCTCCTACGAGCAGTACTTC.

This clonotype was counted at least ten times. The J gene is TRBJ2-7, the V gene TRBV2; TRBD1 is a possible D gene (6 bases). V was trimmed by 6 bases and J by 5 bases, leaving 17 bases between them. The V gene's germline CDR1 is SNHLY and CDR2 FYNNEI. The CDR3 is made up of 14 amino acids. The CDR3 spells CASSNGQLRHEQYF. CDR3 in DNA: TGTGCCAGCAGCAACGGACAGTTACGGCACGAGCAGTACTTC.